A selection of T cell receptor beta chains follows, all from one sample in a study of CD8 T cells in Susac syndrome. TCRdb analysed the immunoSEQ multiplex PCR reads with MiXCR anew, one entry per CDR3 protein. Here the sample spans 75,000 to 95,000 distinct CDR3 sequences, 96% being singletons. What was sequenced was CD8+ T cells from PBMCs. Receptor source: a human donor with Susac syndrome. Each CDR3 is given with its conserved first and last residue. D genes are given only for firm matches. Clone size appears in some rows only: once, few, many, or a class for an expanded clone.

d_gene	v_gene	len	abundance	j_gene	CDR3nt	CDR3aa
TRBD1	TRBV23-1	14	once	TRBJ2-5	TGCGCCAGCAGTCACTTGGACAGGGGGCCTGACCAGTACTTC	CASSHLDRGPDQYF
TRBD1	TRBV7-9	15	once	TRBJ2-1	TGTGCCAGCAGCCCCCAAAGGGACAGGCTGGTAGAGCAGTTCTTC	CASSPQRDRLVEQFF
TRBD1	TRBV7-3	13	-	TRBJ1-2	TGTGCCAGCAGCCCCACAGGGGGCGGAGGCTACACCTTC	CASSPTGGGGYTF
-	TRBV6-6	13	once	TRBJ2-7	TGTGCCAGCGGGTCGGGTACCCCCTACGAGCAGTACTTC	CASGSGTPYEQYF
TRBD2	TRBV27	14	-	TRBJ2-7	TGTGCCAGCAGTTCCGGGACTAGGACCTACGAGCAGTACTTC	CASSSGTRTYEQYF
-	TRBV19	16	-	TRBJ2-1	TGTGCCAGTAGTATGCGGACGATCAACACAGGCAATGAGCAGTTCTTC	CASSMRTINTGNEQFF
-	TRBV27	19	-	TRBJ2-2	TGTGCCAGCAGTTTAGACCCTTGGGGGGTAGGACCGAACACCGGGGAGCTGTTTTTT	CASSLDPWGVGPNTGELFF
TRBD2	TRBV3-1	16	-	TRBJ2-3	TGTGCCAGCAGCCAAGACGGACGGGGGGTTACAGATACGCAGTATTTT	CASSQDGRGVTDTQYF
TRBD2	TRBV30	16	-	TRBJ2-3	TGTGCCTGGAGTGATACTAGCGGGGGGACCACAGATACGCAGTATTTT	CAWSDTSGGTTDTQYF
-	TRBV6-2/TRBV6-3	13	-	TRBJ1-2	TGTGCCAGCAGCTGGGCCTTAAACTATGGCTACACCTTC	CASSWALNYGYTF
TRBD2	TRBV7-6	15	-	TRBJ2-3	TGTGCCAGCAGCTCCGGGACTAGCGGCACAGATACGCAGTATTTT	CASSSGTSGTDTQYF
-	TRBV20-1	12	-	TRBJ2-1	TGCAGTGCTCCACGCAGGGACAATGAGCAGTTCTTC	CSAPRRDNEQFF
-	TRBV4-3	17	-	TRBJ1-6	TGCGCCAGCAGCCAAGGGGGCAGTTGGTCCTATAATTCACCCCTCCACTTT	CASSQGGSWSYNSPLHF
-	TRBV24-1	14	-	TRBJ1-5	TGTGCCACCAGTGATTTGAGTAGCAATCAGCCCCAGCATTTT	CATSDLSSNQPQHF
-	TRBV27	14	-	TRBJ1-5	TGTGCCAGCAGTTTAGGGAGTTTCAATCAGCCCCAGCATTTT	CASSLGSFNQPQHF
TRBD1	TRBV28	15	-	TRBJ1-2	TGTGCCAGCAGCCCCGGGGGACAGGCTCAGTATGGCTACACCTTC	CASSPGGQAQYGYTF
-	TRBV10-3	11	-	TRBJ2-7	TGTGCCATCAGTCCGAACTACGAGCAGTACTTC	CAISPNYEQYF
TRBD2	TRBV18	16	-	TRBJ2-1	TGTGCCAGCTCATACCTAGCGGGGGCTGAGTTCGGTGAGCAGTTCTTC	CASSYLAGAEFGEQFF
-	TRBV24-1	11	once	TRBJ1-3	TGTGCCACCGGGGACGGAAACACCATATATTTT	CATGDGNTIYF
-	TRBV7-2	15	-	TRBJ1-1	TGTGCCAGCAGCTTAGCGGGGATTGGGGACACTGAAGCTTTCTTT	CASSLAGIGDTEAFF
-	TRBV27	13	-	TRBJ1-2	TGTGCCAGCAGTTTATCGGCGCGGGGTGGCTACACCTTC	CASSLSARGGYTF
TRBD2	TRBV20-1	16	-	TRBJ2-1	TGCAGTGCTAGAGATGTAATAGCGGGGGGGATATATGAGCAGTTCTTC	CSARDVIAGGIYEQFF
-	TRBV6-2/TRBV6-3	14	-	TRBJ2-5	TGTGCCAGCAGCCGGACTCCGGGAGTAGCGACCCAGTACTTC	CASSRTPGVATQYF
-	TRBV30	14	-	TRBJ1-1	TGTGCTTCCACCCGGGGGGAAAAGGACACTGAAGCTTTCTTT	CASTRGEKDTEAFF
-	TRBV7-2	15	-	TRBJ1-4	TGTGCCAGCAGCTTAGAACAGGGCAGAAATGAAAAACTGTTTTTT	CASSLEQGRNEKLFF
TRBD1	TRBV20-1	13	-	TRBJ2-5	TGCAGTGCTCCTGACAGGGTGGGAGAGACCCAGTACTTC	CSAPDRVGETQYF
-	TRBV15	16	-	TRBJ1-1	TGTGCCACCAGCACTGGTCGGCCAGGGTTTTTCACTGAAGCTTTCTTT	CATSTGRPGFFTEAFF
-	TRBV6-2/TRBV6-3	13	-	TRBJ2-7	TGTGCCAGCAGTTCTCGGTTGCCCTACGAGCAGTACTTC	CASSSRLPYEQYF
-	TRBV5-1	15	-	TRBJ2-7	TGCGCCAGCAGCTTGGTAAGAGGCGGACGCTACGAGCAGTACTTC	CASSLVRGGRYEQYF
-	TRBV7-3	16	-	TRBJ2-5	TGTGCCAGCAGCTTATCGGCGGGCGATAACCAAGAGACCCAGTACTTC	CASSLSAGDNQETQYF
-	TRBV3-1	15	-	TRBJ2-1	TGTGCCAGCAGCCAAGAAGCAGGTGTATACAATGAGCAGTTCTTC	CASSQEAGVYNEQFF
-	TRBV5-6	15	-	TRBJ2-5	TGTGCCAGCAGCTTGGACGCCGAGGGGCGGGTGACCCAGTACTTC	CASSLDAEGRVTQYF
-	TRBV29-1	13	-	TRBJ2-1	TGCAGCGTTATCGCGACGTCGTCGAATGAGCAGTTCTTC	CSVIATSSNEQFF